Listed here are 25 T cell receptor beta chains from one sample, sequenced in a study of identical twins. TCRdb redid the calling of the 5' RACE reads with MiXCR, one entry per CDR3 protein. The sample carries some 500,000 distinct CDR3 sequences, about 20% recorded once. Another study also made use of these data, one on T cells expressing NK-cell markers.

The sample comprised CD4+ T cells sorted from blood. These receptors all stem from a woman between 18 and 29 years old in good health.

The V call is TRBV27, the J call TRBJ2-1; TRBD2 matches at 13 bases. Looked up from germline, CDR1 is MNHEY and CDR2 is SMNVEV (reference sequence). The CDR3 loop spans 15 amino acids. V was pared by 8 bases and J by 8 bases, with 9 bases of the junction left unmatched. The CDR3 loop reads CASERRTSGSYEQFF. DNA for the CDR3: TGTGCCAGCGAGAGAAGGACTAGCGGGAGTTATGAGCAGTTCTTC.

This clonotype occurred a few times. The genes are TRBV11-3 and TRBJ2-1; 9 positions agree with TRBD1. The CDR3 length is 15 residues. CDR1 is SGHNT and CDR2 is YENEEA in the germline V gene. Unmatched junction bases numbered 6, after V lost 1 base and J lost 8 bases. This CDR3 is CASSLGGQGKDEQFF. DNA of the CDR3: TGTGCCAGCAGCTTAGGGGGACAGGGAAAGGATGAGCAGTTCTTC. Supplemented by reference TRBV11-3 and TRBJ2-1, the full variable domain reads EAGVVQSPRYKIIEKKQPVAFWCNPISGHNTLYWYLQNLGQGPELLIRYENEEAVDDSQLPKDRFSAERLKGVDSTLKIQPAELGDSAVYLCASSLGGQGKDEQFFGPGTRLTVL.

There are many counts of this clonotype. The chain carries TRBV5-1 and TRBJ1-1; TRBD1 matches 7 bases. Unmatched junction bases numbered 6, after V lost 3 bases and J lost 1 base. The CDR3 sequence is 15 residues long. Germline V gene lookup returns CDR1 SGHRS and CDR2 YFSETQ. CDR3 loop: CASSSTGTANTEAFF. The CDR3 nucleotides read TGCGCCAGCAGCTCAACCGGGACAGCGAACACTGAAGCTTTCTTT.

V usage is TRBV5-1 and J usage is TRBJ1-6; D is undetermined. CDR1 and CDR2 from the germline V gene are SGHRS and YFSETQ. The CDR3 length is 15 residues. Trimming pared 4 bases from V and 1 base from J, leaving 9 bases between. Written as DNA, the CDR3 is TGCGCCAGCAGCACCGAAGGGTCCTATAATTCACCCCTCCACTTT. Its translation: CASSTEGSYNSPLHF. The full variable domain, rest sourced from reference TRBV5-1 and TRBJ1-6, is KAGVTQTPRYLIKTRGQQVTLSCSPISGHRSVSWYQQTPGQGLQFLFEYFSETQRNKGNFPGRFSGRQFSNSRSEMNVSTLELGDSALYLCASSTEGSYNSPLHFGNGTRLTVT.

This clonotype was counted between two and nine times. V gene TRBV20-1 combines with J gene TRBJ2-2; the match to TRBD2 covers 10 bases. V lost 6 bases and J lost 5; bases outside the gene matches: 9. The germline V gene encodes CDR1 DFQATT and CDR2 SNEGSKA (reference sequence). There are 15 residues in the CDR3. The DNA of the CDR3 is TGCAGTGCCTCCGACGGGACTAGCGCAACCGGGGAGCTGTTTTTT. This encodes CSASDGTSATGELFF.

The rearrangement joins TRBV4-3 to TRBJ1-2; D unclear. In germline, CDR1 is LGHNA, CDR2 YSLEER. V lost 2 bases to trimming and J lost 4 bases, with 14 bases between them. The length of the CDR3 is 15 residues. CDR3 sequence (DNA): TGCGCCAGCAGCCAAAGTTGGTACGGATTCTATGGCTACACCTTC. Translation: CASSQSWYGFYGYTF.

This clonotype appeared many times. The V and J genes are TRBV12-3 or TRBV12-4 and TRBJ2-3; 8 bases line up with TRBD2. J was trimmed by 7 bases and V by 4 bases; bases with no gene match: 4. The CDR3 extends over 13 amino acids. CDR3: CASSSGGGHTQYF. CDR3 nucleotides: TGTGCCAGCAGTTCGGGCGGGGGGCATACGCAGTATTTT.

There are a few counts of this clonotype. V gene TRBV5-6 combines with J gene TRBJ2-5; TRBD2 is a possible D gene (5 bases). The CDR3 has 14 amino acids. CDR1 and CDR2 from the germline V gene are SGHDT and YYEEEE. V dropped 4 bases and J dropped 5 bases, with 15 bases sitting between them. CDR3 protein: CASSRGLNEETQYF. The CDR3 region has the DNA TGTGCCAGCAGCCGAGGGCTTAATGAGGAGACCCAGTACTTC. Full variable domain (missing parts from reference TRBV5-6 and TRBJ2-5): DAGVTQSPTHLIKTRGQQVTLRCSPKSGHDTVSWYQQALGQGPQFIFQYYEEEERQRGNFPDRFSGHQFPNYSSELNVNALLLGDSALYLCASSRGLNEETQYFGPGTRLLVL.

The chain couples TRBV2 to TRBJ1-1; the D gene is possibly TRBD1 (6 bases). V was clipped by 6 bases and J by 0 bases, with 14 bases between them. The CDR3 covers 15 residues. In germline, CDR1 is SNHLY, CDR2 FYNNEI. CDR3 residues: CASSVKGVMNTEAFF. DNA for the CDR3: TGTGCCAGCAGCGTAAAGGGGGTGATGAACACTGAAGCTTTCTTT.

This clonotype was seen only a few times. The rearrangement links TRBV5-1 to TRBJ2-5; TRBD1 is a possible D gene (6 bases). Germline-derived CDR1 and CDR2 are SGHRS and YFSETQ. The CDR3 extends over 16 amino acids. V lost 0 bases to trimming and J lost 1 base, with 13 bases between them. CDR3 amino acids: CASSLEGVGGQETQYF. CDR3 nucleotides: TGCGCCAGCAGCTTGGAGGGGGTAGGGGGCCAAGAGACCCAGTACTTC. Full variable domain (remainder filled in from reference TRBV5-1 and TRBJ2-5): KAGVTQTPRYLIKTRGQQVTLSCSPISGHRSVSWYQQTPGQGLQFLFEYFSETQRNKGNFPGRFSGRQFSNSRSEMNVSTLELGDSALYLCASSLEGVGGQETQYFGPGTRLLVL.

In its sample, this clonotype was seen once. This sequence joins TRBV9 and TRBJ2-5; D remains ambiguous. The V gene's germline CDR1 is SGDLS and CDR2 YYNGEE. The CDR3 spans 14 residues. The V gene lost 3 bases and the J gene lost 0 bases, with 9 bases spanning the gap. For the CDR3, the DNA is TGTGCCAGCAGCGCCCCCACCTACCAAGAGACCCAGTACTTC. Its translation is CASSAPTYQETQYF.

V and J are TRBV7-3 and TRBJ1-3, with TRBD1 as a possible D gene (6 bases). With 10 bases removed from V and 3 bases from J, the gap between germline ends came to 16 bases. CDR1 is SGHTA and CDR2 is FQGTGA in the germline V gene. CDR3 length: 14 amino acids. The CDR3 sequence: CATRGQYDGNTIYF. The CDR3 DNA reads TGTGCCACCAGAGGACAGTATGATGGAAACACCATATATTTT.

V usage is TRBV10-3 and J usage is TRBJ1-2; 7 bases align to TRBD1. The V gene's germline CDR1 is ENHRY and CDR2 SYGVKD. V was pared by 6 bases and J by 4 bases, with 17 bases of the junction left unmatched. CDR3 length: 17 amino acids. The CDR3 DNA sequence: TGTGCCATCAGGCTGACAGGGAGTTCTCAAATCACCTATGGCTACACCTTC. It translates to CAIRLTGSSQITYGYTF.

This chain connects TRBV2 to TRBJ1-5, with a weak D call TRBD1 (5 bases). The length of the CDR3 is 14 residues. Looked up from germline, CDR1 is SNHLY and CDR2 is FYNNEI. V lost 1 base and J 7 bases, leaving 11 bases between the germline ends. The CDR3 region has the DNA TGTGCCAGCAGTGAAGTTGTGGGACGCCAGCCCCAGCATTTT. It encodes CASSEVVGRQPQHF. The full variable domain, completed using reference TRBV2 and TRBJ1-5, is EPEVTQTPSHQVTQMGQEVILRCVPISNHLYFYWYRQILGQKVEFLVSFYNNEISEKSEIFDDQFSVERPDGSNFTLKIRSTKLEDSAMYFCASSEVVGRQPQHFGDGTRLSIL.

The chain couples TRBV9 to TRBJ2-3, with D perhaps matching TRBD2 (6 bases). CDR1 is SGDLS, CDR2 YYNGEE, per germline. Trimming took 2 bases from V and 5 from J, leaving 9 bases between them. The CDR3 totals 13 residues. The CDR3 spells CASSVGREDTQYF. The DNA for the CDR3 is TGTGCCAGCAGCGTCGGGCGGGAAGATACGCAGTATTTT.

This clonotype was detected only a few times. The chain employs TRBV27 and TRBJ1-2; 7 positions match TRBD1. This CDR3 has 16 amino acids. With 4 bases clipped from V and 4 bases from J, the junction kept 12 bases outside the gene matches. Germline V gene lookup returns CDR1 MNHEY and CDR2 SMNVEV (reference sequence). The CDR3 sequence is CASSSGGTEGFYGYTF. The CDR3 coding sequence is TGTGCCAGCAGTTCCGGGGGGACAGAGGGGTTCTATGGCTACACCTTC.

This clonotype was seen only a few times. Here the CDR3 reads CSVGTRGSYNEQFF. The CDR3 DNA is TGCAGCGTCGGTACCAGGGGGAGCTACAATGAGCAGTTCTTC. This chain links TRBV29-1 with TRBJ2-1; TRBD1 agrees at 7 bases. Germline lookup yields CDR1 SQVTM and CDR2 ANQGSEA. J lost 3 bases, V lost 6 bases, and 8 bases had no gene match. This CDR3 is 14 amino acids long.

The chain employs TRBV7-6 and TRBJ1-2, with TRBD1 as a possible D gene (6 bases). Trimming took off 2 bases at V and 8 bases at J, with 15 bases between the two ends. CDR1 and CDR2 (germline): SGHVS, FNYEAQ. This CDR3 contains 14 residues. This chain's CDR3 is CASSLSRGGAGYTF. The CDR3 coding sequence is TGTGCCAGCAGCTTATCCAGGGGAGGGGCCGGCTACACCTTC.

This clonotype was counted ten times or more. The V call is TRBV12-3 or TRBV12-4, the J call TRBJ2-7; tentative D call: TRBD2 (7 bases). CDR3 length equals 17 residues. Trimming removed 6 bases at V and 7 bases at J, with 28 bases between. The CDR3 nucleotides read TGTGCCAGCAGCCCCAGGGTCGGCGGGGGCGATCTCAGTGAGCAGTACTTC. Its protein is CASSPRVGGGDLSEQYF.

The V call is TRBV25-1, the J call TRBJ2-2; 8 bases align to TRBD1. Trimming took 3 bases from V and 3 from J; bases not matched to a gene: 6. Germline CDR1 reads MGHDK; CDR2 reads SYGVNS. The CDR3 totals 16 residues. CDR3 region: CASSEPGQEDTGELFF. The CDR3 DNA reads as TGTGCCAGCAGTGAGCCGGGACAGGAGGACACCGGGGAGCTGTTTTTT.

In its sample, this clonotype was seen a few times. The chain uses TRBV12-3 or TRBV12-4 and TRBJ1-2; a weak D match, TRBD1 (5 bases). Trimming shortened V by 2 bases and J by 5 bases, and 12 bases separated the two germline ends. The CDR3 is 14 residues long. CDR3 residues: CASSLIEGYYGYTF. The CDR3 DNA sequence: TGTGCCAGCAGTTTAATCGAGGGGTATTATGGCTACACCTTC.

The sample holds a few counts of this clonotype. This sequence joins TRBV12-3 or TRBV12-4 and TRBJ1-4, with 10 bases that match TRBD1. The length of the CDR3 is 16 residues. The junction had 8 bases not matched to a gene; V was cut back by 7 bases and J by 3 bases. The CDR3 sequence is CASKPGQGISNEKLFF. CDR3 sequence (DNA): TGTGCCAGCAAACCGGGACAGGGGATATCTAATGAAAAACTGTTTTTT.

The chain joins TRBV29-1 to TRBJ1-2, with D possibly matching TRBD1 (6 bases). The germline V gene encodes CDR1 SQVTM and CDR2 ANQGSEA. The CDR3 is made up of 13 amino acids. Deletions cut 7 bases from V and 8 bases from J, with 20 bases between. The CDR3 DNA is TGCAGCGCCCAGAAGAGGACAGAAGGGGGCTACACCTTC. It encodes CSAQKRTEGGYTF.

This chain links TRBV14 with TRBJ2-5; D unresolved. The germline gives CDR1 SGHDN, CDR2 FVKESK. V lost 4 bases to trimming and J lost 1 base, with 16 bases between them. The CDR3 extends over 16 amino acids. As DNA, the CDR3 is TGTGCCAGCAGCCCTCGTGGTTCGCGGCCCCAAGAGACCCAGTACTTC. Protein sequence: CASSPRGSRPQETQYF.

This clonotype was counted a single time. The DNA for the CDR3 is TGTGCCAGCAGTTCCCTCCCGAACACTGAAGCTTTCTTT. It specifies CASSSLPNTEAFF. V usage is TRBV6-5 and J usage is TRBJ1-1, with D unresolved. V was cut by 4 bases and J by 1 base, with 7 bases left in between. Looked up from germline, CDR1 is MNHEY and CDR2 is SVGAGI. The CDR3 is made up of 13 amino acids.